The 7 T cell receptor beta chains presented below share a single source sample, sequenced in a study of CD8+ T cells in alopecia areata. For about 5 patients taking part in the biomarker study, CD4+ cells were further sorted into CD25+CD127- cells. Extraction of RNA preceded its reverse transcription into cDNA, which served as the sequencing template. Profiled with immunoSEQ multiplex PCR; TCRdb holds only in-frame clones, not every one. The sample yields 14,000 or so clones, roughly 58% seen once. Sequencing input: CD4+ Tregs sorted from blood. These receptors were collected from a human donor with alopecia areata.

This chain links TRBV19 with TRBJ1-1; the D gene is possibly TRBD1 (6 bases). Deletions cut 7 bases from V and 5 bases from J, with 17 bases between. The CDR3 has 14 amino acids. The germline gives CDR1 LNHDA, CDR2 SQIVND (reference sequence). Written as DNA, the CDR3 is TGTGCCAGTAAGGACAGAAGGCGAGAGACTGAAGCTTTCTTT. Translation: CASKDRRRETEAFF.

This clone appeared a few times. The gene calls are TRBV7-9 and TRBJ2-5, with 8 bases aligning to TRBD2. The CDR3 contains 17 residues. Losses at the gene ends were 2 bases for V and 4 bases for J; bases not matched to a gene: 12. Germline lookup yields CDR1 SEHNR and CDR2 FQNEAQ (reference sequence). The CDR3 DNA reads TGTGCCAGCAGCTTACCCCCCGCGGGAGGAGTAGGAGAGACCCAGTACTTC. Protein sequence: CASSLPPAGGVGETQYF.

The chain combines TRBV9 with TRBJ2-5, with D possibly TRBD2 on 5 matching bases. This CDR3 is 14 amino acids long. V gave up 1 base and J gave up 1 base, with 8 bases separating them. The V gene's germline CDR1 is SGDLS and CDR2 YYNGEE. CDR3: CASSVTAAQETQYF. The DNA of the CDR3 is TGTGCCAGCAGCGTAACAGCGGCCCAAGAGACCCAGTACTTC.

The gene calls are TRBV6-5 and TRBJ1-2; the D gene is possibly TRBD1 (5 bases). The ends were cut back, 6 bases at V and 3 bases at J, with 14 bases in the middle. This CDR3 is 14 amino acids long. Germline CDR1 reads MNHEY; CDR2 reads SVGAGI. The CDR3 coding sequence is TGTGCCAGCAGCGCCGACCGGGGCCACTATGGCTACACCTTC. Its translation: CASSADRGHYGYTF.

This clone was recorded a few times. The chain recombines TRBV7-9 with TRBJ1-1; 8 bases map to TRBD1. Losses at the gene ends were 5 bases for V and 6 bases for J; bases not matched to a gene: 11. The germline V gene encodes CDR1 SEHNR and CDR2 FQNEAQ (reference sequence). The CDR3 consists of 15 residues. As DNA, the CDR3 is TGTGCCAGCAGCCGCGGACAGGGAACAATTGCTGAAGCTTTCTTT. Amino acid sequence: CASSRGQGTIAEAFF.

In its sample, this clone was seen once. Other DNA sequences within the sample encode an identical CDR3. The rearrangement links TRBV4-1 to TRBJ2-5; 8 bases line up with TRBD2. CDR1 is MGHRA, CDR2 YSYEKL, per germline. V shed 1 base and J 5 bases; nucleotides not matched to a gene: 12. The CDR3 spans 17 residues. CDR3 nucleotide sequence: TGCGCCAGCAGCCAAGGACTGGCGGGAGGAGTGACTGAGACCCAGTACTTC. Translated, it gives CASSQGLAGGVTETQYF.

The chain combines TRBV5-1 with TRBJ2-7; the D is unclear. This CDR3 has 12 residues. CDR1 SGHRS and CDR2 YFSETQ come from the germline V gene. The V end was cut by 5 bases, the J end by 2 bases, with 8 bases between. Here the CDR3 DNA reads TGCGCCAGCAGAGATCCCGCCTACGAGCAGTACTTC. Translation: CASRDPAYEQYF.